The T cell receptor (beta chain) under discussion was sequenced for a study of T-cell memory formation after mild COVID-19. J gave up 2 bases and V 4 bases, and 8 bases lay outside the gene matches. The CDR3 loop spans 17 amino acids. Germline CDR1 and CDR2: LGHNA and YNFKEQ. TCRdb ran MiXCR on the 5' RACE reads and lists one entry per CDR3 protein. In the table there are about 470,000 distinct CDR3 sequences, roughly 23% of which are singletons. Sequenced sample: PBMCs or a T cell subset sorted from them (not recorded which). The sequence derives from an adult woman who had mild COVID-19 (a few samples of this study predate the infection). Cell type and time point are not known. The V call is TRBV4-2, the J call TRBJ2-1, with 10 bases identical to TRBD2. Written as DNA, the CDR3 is TGTGCCAGCAGCCCTCGGACTAGCGGAGGAACCTACAATGAGCAGTTCTTC. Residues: CASSPRTSGGTYNEQFF.